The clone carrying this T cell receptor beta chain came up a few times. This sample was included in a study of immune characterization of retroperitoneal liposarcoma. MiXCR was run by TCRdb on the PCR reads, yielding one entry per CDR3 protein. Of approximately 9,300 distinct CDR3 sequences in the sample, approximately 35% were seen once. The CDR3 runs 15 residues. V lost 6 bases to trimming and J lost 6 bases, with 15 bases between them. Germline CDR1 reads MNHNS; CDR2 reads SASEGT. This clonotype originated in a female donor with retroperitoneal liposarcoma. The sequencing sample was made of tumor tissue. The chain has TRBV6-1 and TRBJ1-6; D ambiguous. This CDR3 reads CASRGIDPLNSPLHF. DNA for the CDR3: TGTGCCAGCAGAGGAATTGACCCCCTTAATTCACCCCTCCACTTT.